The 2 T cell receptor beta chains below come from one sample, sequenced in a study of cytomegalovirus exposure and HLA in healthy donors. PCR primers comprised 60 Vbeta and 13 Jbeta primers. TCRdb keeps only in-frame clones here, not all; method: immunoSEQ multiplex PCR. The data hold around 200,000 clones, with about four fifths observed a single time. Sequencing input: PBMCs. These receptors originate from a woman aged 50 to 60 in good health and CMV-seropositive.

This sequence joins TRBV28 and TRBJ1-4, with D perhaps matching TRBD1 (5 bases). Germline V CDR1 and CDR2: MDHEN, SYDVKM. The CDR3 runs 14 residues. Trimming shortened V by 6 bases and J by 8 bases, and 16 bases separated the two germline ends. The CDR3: CASSFQGIEEKLFF. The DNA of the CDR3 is TGTGCCAGCAGCTTCCAGGGAATCGAGGAAAAACTGTTTTTT.

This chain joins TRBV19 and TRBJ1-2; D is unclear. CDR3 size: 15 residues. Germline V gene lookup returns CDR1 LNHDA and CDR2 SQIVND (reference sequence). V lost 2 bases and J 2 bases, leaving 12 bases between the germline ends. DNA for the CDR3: TGTGCCAGTAGTATATCCCAGACACAGAACTATGGCTACACCTTC. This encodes CASSISQTQNYGYTF.